This T cell receptor beta chain was identified in a study of CD8+ T cells in alopecia areata. RNA was isolated and reverse transcribed to cDNA, the sequencing template. This table comes from immunoSEQ multiplex PCR, and its TCRdb copy is limited to in-frame clones, with some not included. The profile covers approximately 190,000 clones, with roughly 60% appearing a single time and 5.5% to 6% taken by the ten largest. Specified treatment: oral pan-JAK inhibitor, 5-10 mg twice daily. The study team obtained lesional scalp punch biopsies and peripheral blood from alopecia areata patients. The trim removed 3 bases at V and 5 bases at J, leaving 7 bases unmatched. Looked up from germline, CDR1 is SGHNT and CDR2 is YYREEE (reference sequence). This CDR3 has 14 amino acids.

The source was CD4+ T cells sorted from blood, collected at week 24, from a patient treated with tofacitinib. The clonotype comes from a human donor with alopecia areata. The V and J genes are TRBV5-4 and TRBJ2-5, with 7 bases aligning to TRBD2. Here the CDR3 reads CASSSRDYEETQYF. CDR3 DNA sequence: TGTGCCAGCAGCTCTCGGGACTACGAGGAGACCCAGTACTTC.